This TCR beta chain appears in the sequencing data of a study of T cell responses to AZD1222 COVID-19 vaccine. The assay was immunoSEQ multiplex PCR, and TCRdb's table has in-frame clones only and misses some. The data contain about 170,000 clones, roughly 92% of them singletons. V lost 1 base to trimming and J lost 5 bases, with 11 bases between them. Germline CDR1 reads LNHDA; CDR2 reads SQIVND (reference sequence). This CDR3 region has 14 residues. In the case of this clone: This CDR3 is also generated by other DNA sequences in the sample.

This sequence was found in an adult in good health. The input for sequencing was peripheral blood, taken on day 0 of AZD1222 vaccination. The chain has TRBV19 and TRBJ2-5, with D tentatively TRBD1 (6 bases). The CDR3 loop reads CASSIGTGKETQYF. The CDR3 DNA is TGTGCCAGTAGTATAGGAACAGGGAAGGAGACCCAGTACTTC.